Below, 8 T cell receptor beta chains from the same sample are listed, as sequenced in a study of early T cells in non-severe SARS-CoV-2 infection. From the 5' RACE reads, TCRdb called clonotypes with MiXCR, one entry per CDR3 protein. The top ten hold around 5.5% of the sample, which has around 22,000 distinct CDR3 sequences, around 3.5% seen once. The sample was whole blood. These receptors originate from an adult who was a healthcare worker with PCR-confirmed SARS-CoV-2 infection or an uninfected control (not recorded which).

This clonotype occurred many times. The rearrangement joins TRBV5-1 to TRBJ1-1, with 7 bases identical to TRBD1. This CDR3 has 15 residues. Germline V gives CDR1 SGHRS, CDR2 YFSETQ. V lost 1 base and J lost 3; bases outside the gene matches: 6. The CDR3 here is CASSLTGALDTEAFF. The DNA for the CDR3 is TGCGCCAGCAGCTTGACAGGGGCCCTGGACACTGAAGCTTTCTTT.

There are many counts of this clonotype. The chain is built from TRBV29-1 and TRBJ1-3; D is perhaps TRBD1 (6 bases). V lost 1 base and J lost 7, with 11 bases in between. CDR3 length equals 13 residues. Germline lookup yields CDR1 SQVTM and CDR2 ANQGSEA. Here the CDR3 reads CSVEGQGRNTIYF. DNA of the CDR3: TGCAGCGTTGAAGGGCAGGGGAGGAACACCATATATTTT.

The chain recombines TRBV7-8 with TRBJ1-1, with D perhaps TRBD1 (5 bases). The CDR3 runs 14 residues. Trimming removed 1 base from V and 6 bases from J, with 12 bases in between. Germline loops: CDR1 SGHVS, CDR2 FQNEAQ. The CDR3 coding sequence is TGTGCCAGCAGCTTAGAACGGATGGGGCCTGAAGCTTTCTTT. It yields the protein CASSLERMGPEAFF.

This clonotype was detected many times. The V and J genes are TRBV6-6 and TRBJ2-5, with 10 bases aligning to TRBD2. There are 13 residues in the CDR3. Germline V lookup: CDR1 MNHNY, CDR2 SVGAGI (reference sequence). Trimming cost V 8 bases and J 3 bases; bases outside gene matches: 3. CDR3 DNA sequence: TGTGCCAGCGGACTAGCGGCTAAAGAGACCCAGTACTTC. Translating gives CASGLAAKETQYF.

This clonotype turned up a few times. This CDR3 reads CASSLAGQGSYGYTF. The DNA for the CDR3 is TGTGCCAGCAGCTTAGCCGGACAGGGCAGCTATGGCTACACCTTC. The chain carries TRBV7-6 and TRBJ1-2, with 8 bases fitting TRBD1. The CDR3 consists of 15 residues. Germline-derived CDR1 and CDR2 are SGHVS and FNYEAQ. V lost 0 bases and J lost 4; bases outside the gene matches: 4.

This clonotype was seen only a few times. The V gene is TRBV5-6, the J gene TRBJ2-2; 7 bases match TRBD2. In germline, CDR1 is SGHDT, CDR2 YYEEEE. V dropped 3 bases and J dropped 5; count of bases not matched to a gene: 7. This CDR3 has 15 amino acids. CDR3 DNA: TGTGCCAGCAGCTCGACTAGCTGGAGAACCGGGGAGCTGTTTTTT. This translates into CASSSTSWRTGELFF.

This clonotype was observed many times. The V gene is TRBV20-1, the J gene TRBJ2-7, with D maybe TRBD1 (5 bases). Trimming stripped 2 bases from V and 6 bases from J, with 11 bases between. CDR3 length: 12 amino acids. Germline loops: CDR1 DFQATT, CDR2 SNEGSKA (reference sequence). Here the CDR3 DNA reads TGCAGTGCTAGATCCAGGGAAACCGAGCAGTACTTC. The encoded protein is CSARSRETEQYF.

This clonotype was counted many times. The chain links TRBV5-1 to TRBJ1-2; the match to TRBD1 covers 7 bases. The CDR3 is 14 residues long. With 4 bases clipped from V and 0 bases from J, the junction kept 3 bases outside the gene matches. CDR1 SGHRS and CDR2 YFSETQ come from the germline V gene. The chain's CDR3 is CASSRDSPNYGYTF. The CDR3 coding sequence is TGCGCCAGCAGCCGGGACAGCCCTAACTATGGCTACACCTTC. The full variable domain, completed using reference TRBV5-1 and TRBJ1-2, is KAGVTQTPRYLIKTRGQQVTLSCSPISGHRSVSWYQQTPGQGLQFLFEYFSETQRNKGNFPGRFSGRQFSNSRSEMNVSTLELGDSALYLCASSRDSPNYGYTFGSGTRLTVV.